One and the same sample provided the 29 T cell receptor beta chains below, sequenced in a study of blood T cell repertoires in COVID-19. Only in-frame clones appear in the TCRdb table, and some are missing; sequencing was by immunoSEQ multiplex PCR. This table has over 150,000 clones, 83% appearing once. Sequencing was performed on peripheral blood. These TCRs come from a woman in her seventies who had recovered from COVID-19.

The count of this clone is one. This chain joins TRBV19 and TRBJ1-4, with D perhaps matching TRBD1 (6 bases). This CDR3 spans 15 amino acids. With 5 bases removed from V and 5 bases from J, the gap between germline ends came to 15 bases. Germline V gives CDR1 LNHDA, CDR2 SQIVND (reference sequence). Here the CDR3 reads CASSSPARGNEKLFF. In DNA form, the CDR3 reads TGTGCCAGTAGTTCCCCGGCCAGGGGAAATGAAAAACTGTTTTTT.

The chain is built from TRBV6-5 and TRBJ1-6; D perhaps matches TRBD1 (5 bases). The V and J ends lost 6 bases and 14 bases respectively, with 11 bases between them. The length of the CDR3 is 11 residues. The germline gives CDR1 MNHEY, CDR2 SVGAGI. Written as DNA, the CDR3 is TGTGCCAGCAGGGAGGGGTGTTCCCTCCACTTT. Protein: CASREGCSLHF.

The rearrangement uses TRBV28 and TRBJ2-5; the D gene is possibly TRBD2 (5 bases). The V end was cut by 4 bases, the J end by 0 bases, with 12 bases between. The CDR3 runs to 15 residues. Germline assignment: CDR1 MDHEN and CDR2 SYDVKM. CDR3 sequence (DNA): TGTGCCAGCAGTTCGGACTTCCCTTACCAAGAGACCCAGTACTTC. This sequence encodes CASSSDFPYQETQYF.

V gene TRBV5-4 combines with J gene TRBJ2-3, with D possibly TRBD2 on 6 matching bases. Germline-derived CDR1 and CDR2 are SGHNT and YYREEE (reference sequence). CDR3 length: 15 residues. The germline V and J ends were trimmed by 5 bases and 0 bases, with 13 bases remaining between them. The chain's CDR3 is CASRGGGASTDTQYF. CDR3 DNA: TGTGCCAGCAGGGGAGGCGGTGCTAGCACAGATACGCAGTATTTT.

The chain couples TRBV2 to TRBJ1-1; a weak D match, TRBD1 (5 bases). The germline V gene has CDR1 SNHLY and CDR2 FYNNEI. The CDR3 extends over 12 amino acids. V lost 9 bases, J lost 10 bases, and 18 bases lay in between. The CDR3 nucleotides are TGTGCCAGTACCACCGGGCCCGGGGGAGCTTTCTTT. Its protein is CASTTGPGGAFF.

This clone appeared a single time. V usage is TRBV19 and J usage is TRBJ1-1; perhaps TRBD1 as D (6 bases). This CDR3 is 15 amino acids long. V was cut by 5 bases and J by 7 bases, with 20 bases left in between. Germline CDR1 reads LNHDA; CDR2 reads SQIVND (reference sequence). The CDR3 region is CASSVGVKGVIEAFF. The CDR3 DNA sequence: TGTGCCAGTAGTGTGGGTGTGAAGGGGGTGATTGAAGCTTTCTTT.

The rearrangement uses TRBV28 and TRBJ1-5; TRBD1 matches 12 bases. Germline values: CDR1 MDHEN, CDR2 SYDVKM. With 4 bases clipped from V and 2 bases from J, the junction kept 15 bases outside the gene matches. This CDR3 has 20 residues. This chain's CDR3 is CASSSTPGTGGPLGNQPQHF. CDR3 sequence (DNA): TGTGCCAGCAGTTCCACGCCCGGGACAGGGGGCCCGTTGGGCAATCAGCCCCAGCATTTT.

This rearrangement joins TRBV18 to TRBJ1-1; D gene unclear. Trimming stripped 3 bases from V and 5 bases from J, with 10 bases between. This CDR3 is built from 13 residues. Germline loops: CDR1 KGHSH, CDR2 LQKENI. The CDR3 region is CASSPGPETEAFF. CDR3 bases: TGTGCCAGCTCACCGGGCCCCGAGACTGAAGCTTTCTTT.

The chain joins TRBV25-1 to TRBJ1-1; D is undetermined. CDR1 is MGHDK, CDR2 SYGVNS, per germline. The CDR3 has 13 residues. V was shortened by 3 bases and J by 5 bases, with 10 bases between the two germline ends. The CDR3 reads CASSDQAGTEAFF. The CDR3 DNA is TGTGCCAGCAGTGACCAGGCCGGTACTGAAGCTTTCTTT.

The chain links TRBV28 to TRBJ2-7; TRBD2 aligns across 12 bases. The ends lost 6 bases at V and 6 bases at J; junction bases unmatched: 0. The V gene's germline CDR1 is MDHEN and CDR2 SYDVKM. CDR3 length: 12 amino acids. CDR3 region: CASRLAGGEQYF. CDR3 bases: TGTGCCAGCAGACTAGCGGGAGGCGAGCAGTACTTC. Full variable domain (missing parts from reference TRBV28 and TRBJ2-7): DVKVTQSSRYLVKRTGEKVFLECVQDMDHENMFWYRQDPGLGLRLIYFSYDVKMKEKGDIPEGYSVSREKKERFSLILESASTNQTSMYLCASRLAGGEQYFGPGTRLTVT.

This chain joins TRBV11-3 and TRBJ2-7; TRBD1 is a possible D gene (5 bases). V lost 1 base and J 3 bases, leaving 7 bases between the germline ends. CDR1 and CDR2 (germline): SGHNT, YENEEA. The CDR3 is 13 residues long. The CDR3, as DNA: TGTGCCAGCAGCTTAGGACAGTTCTACGAGCAGTACTTC. Translated, it gives CASSLGQFYEQYF.

The rearrangement uses TRBV5-4 and TRBJ2-1, with 14 nucleotides matching TRBD2. The CDR3 has 15 amino acids. J gave up 8 bases and V 4 bases, and 5 bases lay outside the gene matches. Germline lookup yields CDR1 SGHNT and CDR2 YYREEE (reference sequence). The CDR3: CASSPGTSGSHEQFF. As DNA, the CDR3 is TGTGCCAGCAGCCCCGGGACTAGCGGGAGTCATGAGCAGTTCTTC.

The chain carries TRBV4-1 and TRBJ2-7; TRBD1 matches 8 bases. The CDR3 runs 15 residues. The ends lost 2 bases at V and 0 bases at J; junction bases unmatched: 3. Germline CDR1 reads MGHRA; CDR2 reads YSYEKL. The CDR3 DNA is TGCGCCAGCAGCCAAACAGACAGGGGCTCCTACGAGCAGTACTTC. Protein: CASSQTDRGSYEQYF.

A word on this clone: The same CDR3 arises from other DNA sequences in this sample as well. V and J are TRBV10-3 and TRBJ1-4; D is perhaps TRBD1 (5 bases). The CDR3 runs to 14 residues. V was clipped by 6 bases and J by 8 bases, with 16 bases between them. Per germline, CDR1 ENHRY and CDR2 SYGVKD. CDR3 sequence (DNA): TGTGCCATCAGCCCCGGGGCGGGACGGGAAAAACTGTTTTTT. This translates into CAISPGAGREKLFF.

In its sample, this clone was seen a few times. This rearrangement joins TRBV9 to TRBJ1-2, with 7 bases that match TRBD1. Germline loops: CDR1 SGDLS, CDR2 YYNGEE. V lost 0 bases, J lost 8 bases, and 13 bases stayed unmatched. This CDR3 has 16 residues. CDR3 sequence: CASSVANGQDKGGYTF. CDR3 coding DNA: TGTGCCAGCAGCGTAGCGAATGGACAGGATAAAGGGGGCTACACCTTC.

V gene TRBV18 combines with J gene TRBJ1-6; D is unresolved. The CDR3 covers 13 residues. The V end was cut by 5 bases, the J end by 6 bases, with 8 bases between. Germline values: CDR1 KGHSH, CDR2 LQKENI. CDR3: CASSGERNSPLHF. The CDR3 coding sequence is TGTGCCAGCTCAGGGGAGCGTAATTCACCCCTCCACTTT.

V is TRBV30 and J is TRBJ2-7; 8 bases are shared with TRBD1. V shed 4 bases and J 5 bases; nucleotides not matched to a gene: 4. Looked up from germline, CDR1 is GTSNPN and CDR2 is SVGIG (reference sequence). The CDR3 sequence is 12 residues long. In nucleotides, the CDR3 is TGTGCCTGGACCCGGGACAGGCACGAGCAGTACTTC. Translating it yields CAWTRDRHEQYF.

This chain uses TRBV30 with TRBJ2-3; no firm D call. Germline loops: CDR1 GTSNPN, CDR2 SVGIG (reference sequence). The CDR3 runs to 15 residues. The ends were cut back, 4 bases at V and 1 base at J, with 15 bases in the middle. The CDR3: CAWTGGLGRTDTQYF. In nucleotides, the CDR3 is TGTGCCTGGACCGGTGGGTTGGGCCGCACAGATACGCAGTATTTT.

The V gene is TRBV27, the J gene TRBJ2-1, with 7 bases lining up with TRBD1. Germline trimming cut 0 bases from V and 6 bases from J; bases unmatched to any gene: 14. This CDR3 has 18 residues. From germline, CDR1 is MNHEY and CDR2 SMNVEV (reference sequence). CDR3 sequence: CASSLSFRGGKGGNEQFF. CDR3 in DNA: TGTGCCAGCAGTTTATCCTTCCGAGGGGGCAAGGGTGGCAATGAGCAGTTCTTC.

CDR3 loop: CASSRGQGMNTEAFF. The DNA for the CDR3 is TGTGCCAGCTCCCGGGGACAGGGAATGAACACTGAAGCTTTCTTT. This chain uses TRBV18 with TRBJ1-1; 9 bases are shared with TRBD1. The CDR3 has 15 residues. J gave up 0 bases and V 6 bases, and 5 bases lay outside the gene matches. Germline assignment: CDR1 KGHSH and CDR2 LQKENI.

This rearrangement joins TRBV24-1 to TRBJ2-3, with D hard to call. The CDR3 length is 15 residues. Looked up from germline, CDR1 is KGHDR and CDR2 is SFDVKD. Trimming shortened V by 0 bases and J by 0 bases, and 6 bases separated the two germline ends. CDR3 in amino acids: CATSDLGRSTDTQYF. For the CDR3, the DNA is TGTGCCACCAGTGATTTGGGCCGTAGCACAGATACGCAGTATTTT.

V usage is TRBV5-4 and J usage is TRBJ1-6; no firm D call. The CDR3 runs to 13 residues. V dropped 0 bases and J dropped 7 bases, with 5 bases sitting between them. CDR1 is SGHNT, CDR2 YYREEE, per germline (reference sequence). CDR3 coding DNA: TGTGCCAGCAGCTTGGCCGGGAATTCACCCCTCCACTTT. This gives the protein CASSLAGNSPLHF.

This clone was picked up one time. This chain connects TRBV6-4 to TRBJ1-4; D possibly corresponds to TRBD1 (6 bases). V dropped 3 bases and J dropped 8 bases, with 10 bases sitting between them. Germline CDR1 and CDR2: MRHNA and SNTAGT. This CDR3 is built from 13 residues. Here the CDR3 DNA reads TGTGCCAGCAGTGAGCACACAGGGGAAAAACTGTTTTTT. It yields the protein CASSEHTGEKLFF.

This clone is a singleton in its sample. The chain employs TRBV7-8 and TRBJ1-2; a possible D gene is TRBD1 (5 bases). The CDR3 extends over 14 amino acids. V lost 5 bases and J 4 bases, leaving 14 bases between the germline ends. Germline V lookup: CDR1 SGHVS, CDR2 FQNEAQ. The CDR3, as DNA: TGTGCCAGCAGCCCCAGGGCGCCCAGCTATGGCTACACCTTC. Translating gives CASSPRAPSYGYTF.

This clone was seen only a few times. The chain has TRBV29-1 and TRBJ2-1; TRBD2 aligns across 13 bases. Germline V gene lookup returns CDR1 SQVTM and CDR2 ANQGSEA. This CDR3 has 16 amino acids. V lost 7 bases and J lost 0; bases outside the gene matches: 6. The CDR3 nucleotides read TGCAGCGACAGTGGGACTAGCGGGAACTCCTACAATGAGCAGTTCTTC. Translation: CSDSGTSGNSYNEQFF.

This clone has just one count. The rearrangement links TRBV12-5 to TRBJ1-6; 7 bases match TRBD1. V shed 5 bases, J shed 4 bases, and the junction held 5 bases outside the gene matches. The CDR3 totals 15 residues. Looked up from germline, CDR1 is LGHNT and CDR2 is FRNRAP. The CDR3 region has the DNA TGTGCTAGTGGTCCGACGGGACAGTATAATTCACCCCTCCACTTT. This translates into CASGPTGQYNSPLHF.

The rearrangement links TRBV6-1 to TRBJ2-6; no firm D call. V was shortened by 2 bases and J by 0 bases, with 5 bases between the two germline ends. The CDR3 is 15 amino acids. Germline loops: CDR1 MNHNS, CDR2 SASEGT. The CDR3 DNA follows: TGTGCCAGCAGTGAAACAAGCTCTGGGGCCAACGTCCTGACTTTC. Translating gives CASSETSSGANVLTF.

V gene TRBV10-1 combines with J gene TRBJ1-1; 9 nucleotides agree with TRBD1. The V segment lost 7 bases and the J segment 1 base; nucleotides outside the gene matches: 1. The length of the CDR3 is 13 residues. CDR1 and CDR2 (germline): WNHNN, SYGVQD (reference sequence). CDR3 nucleotide sequence: TGCGCCAGCAAGGGACAGGGGAACACTGAAGCTTTCTTT. It is translated as CASKGQGNTEAFF.

The chain couples TRBV27 to TRBJ2-2; 9 nucleotides line up with TRBD1. This CDR3 region has 13 residues. Per the germline V gene, CDR1 is MNHEY and CDR2 is SMNVEV (reference sequence). The J segment lost 10 bases and the V segment lost 8 bases, leaving 8 bases of the junction unmatched. CDR3 bases: TGTGCCAGCTCCGGGACAGGGCGTCTGGAGCTGTTTTTT. Translation: CASSGTGRLELFF.